This T cell receptor beta chain was retrieved from a study of cytomegalovirus exposure and HLA in healthy donors (dated by TCRdb to about 2017). In terms of the full investigation: According to an earlier analysis of several hundred of the donors, about 179 million T cells yielded roughly 110 million unique TCR beta sequences and 276 Gb of sequence data. An early release that covered some 630 HLA-typed donors contained about 290 gigabases of sequencing data and 70 million to 100 million unique TCR sequences. Among the approximately 400 genotyped donors, around 79% belonged to the genetic ancestry cluster associated with self-reported Caucasian donors. The study aimed to test whether signatures of past pathogen exposure could be identified by cataloging public T cell receptors. The study used immunosequencing to profile the T cell repertoires of approximately 630 subjects and linked those repertoires to cytomegalovirus serostatus. Besides the first cohort of hundreds of subjects, a separate validation cohort made up of about 120 different subjects was used. The study combined high-throughput TCR immunosequencing, statistical association of individual TCRs with disease status, and machine learning to predict cytomegalovirus infection status. In a later analysis, previously published TCR beta repertoires from roughly 710 donors were re-analyzed and high-resolution HLA genotyping was added so that TCR occurrence patterns could be studied. Rather than using new phenotypic data, the later analysis identified candidate immune exposures from TCR beta sequences and from how often those sequences occurred across donors. An earlier analysis of 587 of the donors used high-throughput TCR beta sequencing to judge whether each TCR beta V gene segment behaved as functional or pseudogenic. Alongside the repertoire data, information on donor age, sex, ethnicity and CMV serostatus was compiled. A later genetic analysis used genome-wide SNP genotypes for about three fifths of the 666 donors, treating that subset as a discovery cohort. Every discovery cohort repertoire had been produced on one sequencing platform. HLA typing included class I and class II loci at four-digit resolution. The number of donors typed differed by locus, with about 629-630 for A, B, C, DRB1 and DQB1, over 500 for DQA1, 606 for DPA1, and 400 to 490 for DPB1. Because of strong linkage in the cohort, roughly five DR-DQ haplotypes were treated as single units for association and clustering. Among roughly 400 genotyped donors of the cohort, an average of around 240,000 unique TCR beta nucleotide sequences were sequenced per donor, 15% to 20% of them non-productive.

Note on this clone: This clone's antigen is unknown. No base-level quality is on record; no much larger clone is a single base apart.

What the authors observed across the whole study: Compared with the 666-donor mean, donors in an Asian-associated ancestry cluster had fewer N-insertions in productive TCRs, according to a later genetic analysis. A further reported finding was that TCR beta sequences accurately predicted the HLA-A and HLA-B alleles for most subjects in the first cohort. Some IMGT-functional V segments, including TRBV6-2 and TRBV6-3, could not be distinguished by the 87-base-pair reads and were therefore excluded. Assigning TCR associations to individual alleles was difficult when HLA alleles, especially DR and DQ, strongly co-occurred. According to the authors, the approach could potentially be generalized to other disease states and immunological phenotypes. A group of highly shared sequence variants was considered likely to be a technical artifact of the sequencing pipeline. In this cohort, only TCR beta chains were sequenced, and detectable features were limited by the absence of alpha or paired-chain data. Most TCR sequences were seen in very few donors, while some public TCRs were found in many individuals. Because HLA typing was unavailable for some donors at each locus, only the typed subset was used in association tests. Most CMV-associated TCR beta chains appeared to be HLA-restricted in a later analysis, and the HLA associations seemed to be driven largely by CMV exposure. In a later analysis, several top co-occurrence clusters were reported to appear linked to parvovirus B19, influenza, CMV and Epstein-Barr virus. In a later analysis, HLA-associated TCR beta chains were found to be more clonally expanded and to have lower generation probabilities than equally common non-associated chains. In vitro tests confirmed that three of the cytomegalovirus-associated TCR beta chains recognize cytomegalovirus antigens. Linkage disequilibrium might explain the correlated functional status among segregating V segments, but an unknown experimental factor could not be ruled out. Sequencing depth was assumed to be roughly uniform across donors in the presence/absence analyses, though that assumption may not hold. A later analysis associated 15,000 or so TCR beta sequences with specific HLA alleles at a false discovery rate of 0.05. The earlier analysis of approximately 590 of the donors excluded over 15 rarely observed V segments, including chromosome 9 orphons, because counts were too low. In an earlier analysis of around 600 of the donors, most TCR beta V segments appeared in productive rearrangements about 90% or about 30% of the time, broadly matching IMGT annotations. A later genetic analysis associated a missense DCLRE1C variant with V-gene and J-gene trimming of TCR beta chains, and an independent cohort replicated the association. For the cohort, immune exposure information was limited to CMV serostatus. The classifier was reported to diagnose cytomegalovirus status with high specificity and sensitivity in both the original cohort and the validation cohort. The study listed 164 TCR beta chains as associated with cytomegalovirus. In a later analysis, TCR association rates were found to vary across HLA loci, with the most associated TCRs seen for DRB1 alleles and the fewest for HLA-C alleles.

In total, approximately 610 healthy bone marrow donors made up the cohort. At the time of sampling, every cohort member was nominally healthy, though immune exposures that went unrecorded were likely present. The donor tested CMV seropositive, placing the donor among the 289 seropositive members of the cohort. Each donor provided a peripheral blood sample, and peripheral blood mononuclear cells were used for TCR beta sequencing. The Qiagen DNeasy Blood Extraction Kit was used to extract genomic DNA from the blood cell samples. The CDR3 numbers 14 residues from cysteine through phenylalanine. CDR3 DNA only is kept here, 42 bases in frame from base 1. From the germline V gene, CDR1 is MNHNS and CDR2 is SASEGT. V and J are trimmed by 6 bases and 3 bases, and the gene matches miss 8 bases of the junction. The library was obtained by the immunoSEQ multiplex PCR assay. For the multiplex PCR, a mixture combining 60 forward primers for TCR Vbeta segments and 13 reverse primers for TCR Jbeta segments was used. Amplification of the CDR3 region of rearranged TCR beta genes was performed with a multiplex PCR assay on genomic DNA. On the Illumina HiSeq System, the amplified TCR beta libraries were sequenced as 87-base-pair reads. The source study handled its data this way. Across the 500 to 750 repertoires, a later analysis counted some 80 million unique TCR beta chains, approximately 10 million of which were shared by at least two donors. Raw reads were error-corrected and collapsed into unique sequences with a nearest-neighbor algorithm that merged closely related sequences to remove PCR and sequencing errors. To assign V, D and J gene segments, CDR3 sequences were aligned to IMGT reference sequences. Each retained sequence needed at least a six-nucleotide match to both a V gene segment and a J gene segment. A rearrangement was called productive if the CDR3 had no stop codons and remained in frame with V and J, and every other rearrangement was called non-productive. Following IMGT convention, CDR3 was defined as the stretch from the second conserved V-encoded cysteine up to the conserved J-encoded phenylalanine. The earlier analysis of 500 to 600 of the donors excluded sequences that lacked an unambiguous match to a single V gene segment. In an earlier analysis of some 590 of the donors, a V segment was called functional when productive rearrangements were above 56.7%, and segregating when the standard deviation between donors exceeded 5%. To diagnose cytomegalovirus status from the catalog of TCR beta chain sequences, a statistical classification framework was built. In a later analysis, V and J genes were assigned by comparing TCR nucleotide sequences against IMGT/GENE-DB human TR gene sequences. A later analysis assigned CDR3 sequences and most-parsimonious VDJ recombination scenarios with the TCRdist pipeline. In a later analysis, each TCR beta chain was defined by its CDR3 amino acid sequence together with its V-gene family, and reads lacking a unique V-gene family were excluded. A later analysis removed 592 highly shared, low-generation-probability nucleotide sequences to deal with suspected cross-contamination and a sequencing artifact. For each public chain, a later analysis derived a clonal expansion index from normalized ranks of inferred template counts within each repertoire. In a later analysis, generation probabilities were computed with a VDJ recombination model fitted to out-of-frame rearrangements, and the resulting probabilities were checked against IGoR. In a later analysis, TCR-TCR, TCR-HLA and TCR-CMV co-occurrence was scored with hypergeometric tests, and a repertoire-size bias correction was applied to TCR pairs. To estimate false discovery rates, a later analysis permuted the HLA or CMV assignments 20 times. In a later analysis, co-occurring TCRs were grouped with DBSCAN, and TCRdist sequence similarity was added when clustering was performed within HLA-allele-positive subsets. Co-occurrence clustering excluded repertoires with fewer than 30,000 or more than 120,000 public chains, plus five with anomalous nucleotide sharing. The table comes from immuneACCESS by way of TCRdb, which keeps in-frame sequences with V and J called. Part of the clones is missing from these tables; in studies checked, under half for an unresolved V gene and the rest for unknown reasons. V and J calls and clone size are those listed in that table; D and trimming were worked out from the DNA. The sample includes some 130,000 clones, with roughly 85% observed a single time. Of the sample, around 7% falls within the top ten clones.

This sequence uses TRBV6-1 and TRBJ2-7, with 7 junctional bases fitting TRBD1. The TCR originated in a man aged 35 to 55 in good health and CMV-seropositive. The source material was PBMCs. The CDR3: CASSWDSVNYEQYF. The nucleotide sequence reads as follows: TGTGCCAGCAGCTGGGACAGTGTTAACTACGAGCAGTACTTC.